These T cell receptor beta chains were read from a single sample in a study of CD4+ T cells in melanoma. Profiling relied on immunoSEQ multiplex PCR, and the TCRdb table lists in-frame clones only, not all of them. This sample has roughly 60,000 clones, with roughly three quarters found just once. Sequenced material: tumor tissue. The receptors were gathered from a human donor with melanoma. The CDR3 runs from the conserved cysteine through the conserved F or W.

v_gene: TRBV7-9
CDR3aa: CASSERTGWADTQYF

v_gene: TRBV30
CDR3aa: CAWSADQTQYF

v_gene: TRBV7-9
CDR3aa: CASRPRVGRGNEQFF

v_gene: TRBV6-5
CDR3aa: CASSHTPGQAIQQYF

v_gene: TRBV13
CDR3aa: CASSLVGWDTEAFF

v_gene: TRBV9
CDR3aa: CASSVEGGSNQPQHF

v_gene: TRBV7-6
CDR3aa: CASSLAGAGGSTDTQYF

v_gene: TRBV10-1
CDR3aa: CASSEYQDEQYF

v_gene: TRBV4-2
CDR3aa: CASSQDQRGKTSPLHF

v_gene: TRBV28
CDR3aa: CASSLSGWAGSQHF

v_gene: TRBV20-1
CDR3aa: CTSGQSEAFF

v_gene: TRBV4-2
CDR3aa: CASSQEAGNGLEKLFF

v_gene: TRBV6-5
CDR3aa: CASSSSGEYNEQFF

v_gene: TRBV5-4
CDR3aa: CASSGPDQETQYF

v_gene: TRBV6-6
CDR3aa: CASSYDRGAVYEQYF

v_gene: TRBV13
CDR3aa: CASSPRLAGGYGDTQYF

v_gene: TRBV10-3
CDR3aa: CAIRIDLYNEQFF

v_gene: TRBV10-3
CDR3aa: CAIRSVGENEQFF

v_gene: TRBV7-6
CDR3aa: CASSPSGGIYNEQFF

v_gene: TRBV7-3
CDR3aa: CASSLNSGGTSYNEQFF

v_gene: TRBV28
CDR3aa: CASSPLDLNYGYTF

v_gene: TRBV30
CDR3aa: CAGSARYTGELFF

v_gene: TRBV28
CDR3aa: CASSLKSRDRGGTGELFF

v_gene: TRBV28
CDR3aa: CASSSGTGPEQYF

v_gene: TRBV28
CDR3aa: CASSSRGRGQPQHF

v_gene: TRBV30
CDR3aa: CAWSRGLGSYNEQFF

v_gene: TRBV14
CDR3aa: CASSTRLDGKAGGYTF

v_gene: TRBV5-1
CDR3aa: CASSPPQGLSYEQYF

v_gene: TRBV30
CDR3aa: CAWRHRGSSYNEQFF

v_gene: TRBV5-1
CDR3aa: CASSFTGTSKRGKNIQYF

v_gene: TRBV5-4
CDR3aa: CASSLERGNSPLHF

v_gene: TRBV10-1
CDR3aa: CASSDGTANTGELFF

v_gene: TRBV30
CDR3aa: CASRSVNTEAFF

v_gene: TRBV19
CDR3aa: CASSIGGRGNEQFF

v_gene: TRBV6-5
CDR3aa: CASSEHRSGNTIYF

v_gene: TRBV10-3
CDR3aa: CAISERQGAKTEAFF

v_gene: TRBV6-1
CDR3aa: CASSEVRGLCWF

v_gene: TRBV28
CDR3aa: CASSFFGVEETQYF

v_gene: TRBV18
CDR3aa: CASSPMEYYEQYF

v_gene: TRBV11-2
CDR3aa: CASSWGYEQYF

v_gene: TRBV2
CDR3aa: CASSEGQGLYGYTF

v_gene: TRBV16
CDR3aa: CASSQSHGGYTF

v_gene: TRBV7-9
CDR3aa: CASSLAIVANYGYTF

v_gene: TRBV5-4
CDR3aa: CASSLAGQPNSPLHF

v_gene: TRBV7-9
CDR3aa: CASSPSSGGDTQYF

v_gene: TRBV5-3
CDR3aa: CARSHRGLTGSSYEQYF

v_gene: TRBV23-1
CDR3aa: CASSQVARGQGYEQYF

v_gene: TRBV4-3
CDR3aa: CASSHMGTQYF

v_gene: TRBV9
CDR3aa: CASSDRASGANVLTF

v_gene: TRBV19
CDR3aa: CASSIGPPNQPQHF

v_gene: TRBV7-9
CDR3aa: CASSLSTTGTYEQFF

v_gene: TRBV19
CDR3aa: CASSTPPGVSHNEQFF

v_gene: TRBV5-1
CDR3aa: CASSLFLEDTIYF

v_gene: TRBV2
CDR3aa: CASEGRGEKLFF

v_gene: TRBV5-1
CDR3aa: CASSWTTGVGETQYF

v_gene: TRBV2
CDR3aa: CASGLAGARESSYNEQFF

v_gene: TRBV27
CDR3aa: CASSPQGAVGYGYTF

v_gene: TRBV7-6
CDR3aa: CASSSNLVPGTHEQYF

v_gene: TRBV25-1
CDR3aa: CASSEYWTGRTGELFF

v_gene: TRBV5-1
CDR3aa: CASSLLTGSSYEQYF